This T cell receptor beta chain was retrieved from a study of ipilimumab plus nivolumab after autologous stem cell transplantation. Background on the study: Typical patient got 5 or 6 ipilimumab doses and seven to nine nivolumab doses (median). The DLBCL cohort had primary refractory and relapsed disease, with 18-month progression-free survival of around 84% and 29%.

This clone was detected once. There are 15 residues in the CDR3. Trimming cost V 0 bases and J 7 bases, with 16 bases left between them. Germline-derived CDR1 and CDR2 are SGHTS and YDEGEE. Ipilimumab, 1 mg/kg, started 14 to 28 days after autologous transplant. Patients got 3 mg/kg IV nivolumab weeks 1, 4, 7, 10, then biweekly through week 26. Clones were read by immunoSEQ multiplex PCR, and TCRdb kept only the in-frame ones, dropping some. The repertoire holds 77,000 or so clones, with 83% as singletons. This chain connects TRBV5-8 to TRBJ2-5; TRBD1 might be the D (5 bases). Here the sequenced sample was PBMCs, taken in a trial of ipilimumab plus nivolumab as post-transplant consolidation. The clonotype comes from a male donor with diffuse large B-cell lymphoma. CDR3 protein: CASSLDLGVWRTQYF. In nucleotides, the CDR3 is TGTGCCAGCAGCTTGGATTTAGGGGTCTGGAGGACCCAGTACTTC.